These T cell receptor beta chains were read from a single sample in a study of blood T cell repertoires in COVID-19. TCRdb's table, derived via immunoSEQ multiplex PCR, lists solely in-frame clones and lacks some. The sample has over 200,000 clones; 70% to 90% are singletons. The sample taken for sequencing was peripheral blood. These receptor sequences come from a man under 40 with COVID-19, enrolled during active disease. CDR3s include the opening cysteine and the closing phenylalanine or tryptophan. The D gene is left open where the match is weak. The size entry is marked missing in some rows and otherwise reads once, few, many or a size class.

J gene	CDR3 length	V gene	D gene	clone size	CDR3 DNA	CDR3 protein
TRBJ2-3	15	TRBV6-5	.	.	TGTGCCAGCAGCCGTCTAGGGGTAGCTACAGATACGCAGTATTTT	CASSRLGVATDTQYF
TRBJ2-1	15	TRBV7-3	TRBD2	.	TGTGCCAGCAGCTTGAAGCGGGGGGGAAACAATGAGCAGTTCTTC	CASSLKRGGNNEQFF
TRBJ2-7	15	TRBV18	TRBD2	.	TGTGCCAGCTCACCTACCGGGACTAGCGGCTACGAGCAGTACTTC	CASSPTGTSGYEQYF
TRBJ1-1	19	TRBV10-3	TRBD1	.	TGTGCCATCAGTGAGAGGGGTTACGTGGACAGGGGTAGGGGCACTGAAGCTTTCTTT	CAISERGYVDRGRGTEAFF
TRBJ1-1	13	TRBV7-8	TRBD1	.	TGTGCCAGCAGCCTCGGACAGGGTGGGATATCTTTCTTT	CASSLGQGGISFF
TRBJ1-2	14	TRBV21-1	.	.	TGTGCCTTACCAATAGGGAGATACGATTATGGCTACACCTTC	CALPIGRYDYGYTF
TRBJ1-5	16	TRBV30	TRBD1	.	TGTGCCTGGAACTCTCAAACAGGGGGCGGCAATCAGCCCCAGCATTTT	CAWNSQTGGGNQPQHF
TRBJ2-3	16	TRBV5-4	TRBD2	.	TGTGCCAGCAGCTTGTCCAGCGGGGTCGAGTCAGATACGCAGTATTTT	CASSLSSGVESDTQYF
TRBJ2-7	16	TRBV18	.	once	TGTGCCAGCTCACCACCGGAGGGGGAGGGACTCTACGAGCAGTACTTC	CASSPPEGEGLYEQYF
TRBJ1-6	15	TRBV7-2	TRBD1	.	TGTGCCAGCAGCTTAGAGGGCAGGGGGTTTTCACCCCTCCACTTT	CASSLEGRGFSPLHF
TRBJ1-2	11	TRBV20-1	.	.	TGCAGTGCTACCCGTGGGGGGGGCTACACCTTC	CSATRGGGYTF
TRBJ2-2	14	TRBV15	.	.	TGTGCCACCAGCAGAGCAGGGATAATCGGGGAGCTGTTTTTT	CATSRAGIIGELFF
TRBJ2-2	16	TRBV11-2	TRBD1	.	TGTGCCAGCAGCTTAACTCCTGACAGGGTTCCCGGGGAGCTGTTTTTT	CASSLTPDRVPGELFF
TRBJ1-6	17	TRBV7-6	TRBD1	.	TGTGCCAGCAGCTTCGGGACAGGGCGTCGGGCTGGTTCACCCCTCCACTTT	CASSFGTGRRAGSPLHF